This T cell receptor (beta chain) was recovered during a study of T-cell reconstitution after alpha-beta-depleted transplantation in children. During its preparation, the TCRbeta library received unique molecular identifiers. TCRdb re-called the PCR reads with MiXCR, one entry per CDR3 protein. In the table there are fewer than 200,000 distinct CDR3 sequences, roughly 7.5% of which are singletons. In this sample, this clonotype turned up many times. The ends were cut back, 6 bases at V and 5 bases at J, with 11 bases in the middle. This CDR3 has 13 amino acids. The sequenced sample was PBMCs from the stem cell graft donor, obtained from the stem cell graft. This chain connects TRBV12-3 or TRBV12-4 to TRBJ1-5, with D unclear. The receptor was isolated from a human donor who donated a stem cell graft to a child with Wiskott-Aldrich syndrome. CDR3 in amino acids: CASSLLNDQPQHF. The CDR3 DNA reads TGTGCCAGCAGCCTCCTGAACGATCAGCCCCAGCATTTT.